Listed below are T cell receptor beta chains from one sample, sequenced in a study of blood T cell repertoires in COVID-19. This table comes from immunoSEQ multiplex PCR, and its TCRdb copy is limited to in-frame clones, with some not included. The top ten hold around 11% of the sample, which has roughly 250,000 clones, around 86% seen once. The sequencing sample was made of peripheral blood. Receptors were obtained from a woman aged 55-70 years with active or convalescent COVID-19. CDR3s include the opening cysteine and the closing phenylalanine or tryptophan. Each record gives: J gene, clone size, CDR3 length, V gene, D gene, CDR3 DNA, CDR3 protein. D genes are given only for firm matches. Clone size appears in some rows only: once, few, many, or a class for an expanded clone.

TRBJ1-2,NA,13,TRBV7-9,TRBD1,TGTGCCAGCAGCCGACAGGGTCCGGGAGGCTACACCTTC,CASSRQGPGGYTF
TRBJ1-1,NA,15,TRBV2,TRBD1,TGTGCCAGCAGTGAAGGGACAGGGGGGAACACTGAAGCTTTCTTT,CASSEGTGGNTEAFF
TRBJ2-3,once,14,TRBV7-3,NA,TGTGCCAGCAGCTTTCAGCGGAGGTCAGATACGCAGTATTTT,CASSFQRRSDTQYF
TRBJ1-2,NA,15,TRBV5-6,TRBD1,TGTGCCAGCAGATATCGGGACAGAATTAACTATGGCTACACCTTC,CASRYRDRINYGYTF
TRBJ2-5,NA,18,TRBV6-2/TRBV6-3,TRBD2,TGTGCCAGCAGTTACGCCCAAAGGACTAGCGGGGTTAGGGAGACCCAGTACTTC,CASSYAQRTSGVRETQYF
TRBJ2-3,once,16,TRBV14,NA,TGTGCCAGCAGCCAAGGGTTTTACGCGTTCACAGATACGCAGTATTTT,CASSQGFYAFTDTQYF
TRBJ1-1,NA,15,TRBV6-2/TRBV6-3,NA,TGTGCCAGCAGTTATCAACCTAGACCGAACACTGAAGCTTTCTTT,CASSYQPRPNTEAFF
TRBJ2-7,NA,14,TRBV18,NA,TGTGCCAGCTCACGCCGACCAGGGGCGGGCGAGCAGTACTTC,CASSRRPGAGEQYF
TRBJ1-1,NA,14,TRBV27,NA,TGTGCCAGCAGTTTACGGCAGGGGCCAACTGCAGCTTTCTTT,CASSLRQGPTAAFF
TRBJ1-2,NA,15,TRBV6-5,TRBD1,TGTGCCAGCAGCCCAGACAGGGGGCGCTTATCCTATCGCACCTTC,CASSPDRGRLSYRTF
TRBJ2-7,NA,14,TRBV5-8,TRBD1,TGTGCCAGCAGCTACGGGACAGGGCCTTACGAGCAGTACTTC,CASSYGTGPYEQYF
TRBJ1-4,NA,12,TRBV29-1,TRBD1,TGCAGCGTTCTCGACAGGGTCGGGTTCCTGTTTTTT,CSVLDRVGFLFF
TRBJ2-5,NA,15,TRBV18,TRBD2,TGTGCCAGCTCACCGGGACTAGCCCACCAAGAGACCCAGTACTTC,CASSPGLAHQETQYF
TRBJ2-3,NA,15,TRBV5-1,TRBD2,TGCGCCAGCAGCTTGGCCGCTAGCGGGGGGAGTACGCAGTATTTT,CASSLAASGGSTQYF
TRBJ2-5,once,14,TRBV7-2,TRBD2,TGTGCCAGCAGCTTGGTGCGGGAGGGGGAGACCCAGTACTTC,CASSLVREGETQYF
TRBJ2-1,NA,14,TRBV6-6,NA,TGTGCCAGCAGTTACTCTCTCACTATCGATGAGCAGTTCTTC,CASSYSLTIDEQFF
TRBJ1-1,few,13,TRBV29-1,TRBD1,TGCAGCGTCGAAGGGGGCGGAAGCACTGAAGCTTTCTTT,CSVEGGGSTEAFF
TRBJ1-2,NA,14,TRBV7-8,NA,TGTGCCAGCAGCTTGGCGAATCCAGGCTATGGCTACACCTTC,CASSLANPGYGYTF
TRBJ1-1,NA,15,TRBV14,TRBD1,TGTGCCAGCAGCTTAAACAGGGGGGTGAACACTGAAGCTTTCTTT,CASSLNRGVNTEAFF
TRBJ1-2,once,15,TRBV11-2,TRBD1,TGTGCCAGCAGCGACCGACAGGGCCAGATATCTGGCTACACCTTC,CASSDRQGQISGYTF
TRBJ2-1,NA,13,TRBV10-3,TRBD2,TGTGCCATCGGGACTAGGGTGGGCGATGAGCAGTTCTTC,CAIGTRVGDEQFF
TRBJ1-4,NA,14,TRBV2,NA,TGTGCCAGCTCCCAAGCTAGCACTAATGAAAAACTGTTTTTT,CASSQASTNEKLFF
TRBJ2-1,NA,14,TRBV7-9,TRBD2,TGTGCCAGCAGCCCTACCGGGACTAGCGATGAGCAGTTCTTC,CASSPTGTSDEQFF
TRBJ2-5,NA,14,TRBV2,TRBD2,TGTGCCAGCAGAGGAACTAGCGGGGAAGAGACCCAGTACTTC,CASRGTSGEETQYF
TRBJ2-3,NA,15,TRBV6-5,TRBD1,TGTGCCAGCAGTTACTCGGGACAGAGCACAGATACGCAGTATTTT,CASSYSGQSTDTQYF
TRBJ2-5,NA,16,TRBV7-6,TRBD2,TGTGCCAGCAGCTTCCTAGCGGGGGGGGACCAAGAGACCCAGTACTTC,CASSFLAGGDQETQYF
TRBJ1-4,NA,14,TRBV2,NA,TGTGCCACCCGGACCAGGGCAACTAATGAAAAACTGTTTTTT,CATRTRATNEKLFF